These 13 T cell receptor beta chains were sequenced from one sample in a study of blood T cell repertoires in COVID-19. Some clones are missing from TCRdb's copy, which holds only in-frame ones; the method was immunoSEQ multiplex PCR. The sample shows 300,000 to 350,000 clones, 90% of them seen only once. The sample comprised peripheral blood. The receptors were sampled from a middle-aged woman with COVID-19, enrolled during active disease.

The gene calls are TRBV28 and TRBJ2-7, with D maybe TRBD1 (6 bases). Trimming shortened V by 3 bases and J by 5 bases, and 11 bases separated the two germline ends. CDR1 and CDR2 from the germline V gene are MDHEN and SYDVKM. This CDR3 spans 13 amino acids. CDR3 in amino acids: CASSFSGDDEQYF. DNA of the CDR3: TGTGCCAGCAGTTTCTCAGGGGACGACGAGCAGTACTTC.

CDR3 protein: CASSKNGGTEAFF. In DNA form, the CDR3 reads TGTGCCAGCAGCAAGAACGGGGGCACTGAAGCTTTCTTT. V is TRBV12-3 or TRBV12-4 and J is TRBJ1-1, with TRBD1 as a possible D gene (5 bases). The CDR3 is made up of 13 amino acids. Deletions cut 6 bases from V and 4 bases from J, with 12 bases between.

V and J are TRBV12-3 or TRBV12-4 and TRBJ2-7, with D perhaps TRBD2 (6 bases). There are 12 residues in the CDR3. Trimming stripped 6 bases from V and 6 bases from J, with 12 bases between. CDR3 in DNA: TGTGCCAGCAGGAGGAGGGGTTCCGAGCAGTACTTC. Translated, it gives CASRRRGSEQYF.

V usage is TRBV19 and J usage is TRBJ2-7; possible D gene TRBD1, 5 bases. The germline gives CDR1 LNHDA, CDR2 SQIVND (reference sequence). Trimming left V 4 bases short and J 1 base short, with 11 bases between. The CDR3 length is 14 residues. The CDR3 nucleotides read TGTGCCAGTAGTACCAAACCAGGGTCCTACGAGCAGTACTTC. The encoded protein is CASSTKPGSYEQYF.

The V and J genes are TRBV7-3 and TRBJ2-1; 11 positions match TRBD2. Germline values: CDR1 SGHTA, CDR2 FQGTGA. Trimming cost V 0 bases and J 0 bases; bases outside gene matches: 19. The CDR3 length is 23 residues. The DNA of the CDR3 is TGTGCCAGCAGCTTAACCAAACTAGCGGGAGTGATGGGGGGTAGAAGCTCCTACAATGAGCAGTTCTTC. Translated: CASSLTKLAGVMGGRSSYNEQFF.

The V and J genes are TRBV6-2 or TRBV6-3 and TRBJ2-2; no reliable D call. V shed 2 bases and J shed 5 bases, with 6 bases lying between them. Looked up from germline, CDR1 is MNHEY and CDR2 is SVGEGT. The CDR3 loop spans 13 amino acids. CDR3 nucleotide sequence: TGTGCCAGCAGTTACCTGAGGACCGGGGAGCTGTTTTTT. Encoded protein: CASSYLRTGELFF.

This clone was seen once. The chain carries TRBV6-5 and TRBJ1-2, with D unclear. Looked up from germline, CDR1 is MNHEY and CDR2 is SVGAGI. The germline V and J ends were trimmed by 0 bases and 4 bases, with 12 bases remaining between them. The CDR3 consists of 15 residues. Here the CDR3 reads CASSYSPGIGYGYTF. The CDR3 DNA follows: TGTGCCAGCAGTTACTCGCCCGGGATTGGCTATGGCTACACCTTC.

This rearrangement joins TRBV5-1 to TRBJ2-5; TRBD1 aligns across 7 bases. Losses at the gene ends were 4 bases for V and 5 bases for J; bases not matched to a gene: 11. Germline V gene lookup returns CDR1 SGHRS and CDR2 YFSETQ. This CDR3 contains 15 residues. In nucleotides, the CDR3 is TGCGCCAGCAGCCTCGTCGACAGGGATATGGAGACCCAGTACTTC. It yields the protein CASSLVDRDMETQYF.

The chain couples TRBV5-3 to TRBJ2-1; D is possibly TRBD2 (6 bases). TRBV5-3 is reported as an ORF; its role is uncertain. Trimming left V 5 bases short and J 0 bases short, with 18 bases between. The CDR3 runs 17 residues. CDR3 protein: CARRGGKRRCSYNEQFF. The CDR3 DNA sequence: TGTGCCAGAAGGGGAGGAAAGCGGAGATGCTCCTACAATGAGCAGTTCTTC.

The V and J genes are TRBV18 and TRBJ2-5; 10 bases are shared with TRBD1. This CDR3 has 15 residues. CDR1 KGHSH and CDR2 LQKENI come from the germline V gene. V dropped 3 bases and J dropped 6; count of bases not matched to a gene: 7. CDR3 DNA sequence: TGTGCCAGCTCACCCGACAGGGGGCGCAGGAAGACCCAGTACTTC. Residues: CASSPDRGRRKTQYF.

V is TRBV21-1 and J is TRBJ2-7; the D call in the table, TRBD2, was not verified against the DNA. TRBV21-1 is a known pseudogene. The CDR3 has 15 amino acids. CDR3 in amino acids: CASRKRRLIVYEQYF. For the CDR3, the DNA is TGTGCCAGCAGAAAGCGTCGACTGATCGTCTACGAGCAGTACTTC.

The chain couples TRBV7-6 to TRBJ1-2; D ambiguous. V was pared by 8 bases and J by 4 bases, with 14 bases between. CDR3 size: 13 residues. Germline loops: CDR1 SGHVS, CDR2 FNYEAQ. CDR3 protein: CASRKLVSYGYTF. For the CDR3, the DNA is TGTGCCAGCCGAAAGTTAGTAAGCTATGGCTACACCTTC.

This clone was picked up one time. The chain is built from TRBV29-1 and TRBJ2-3; a weak D match, TRBD2 (6 bases). Per the germline V gene, CDR1 is SQVTM and CDR2 is ANQGSEA. Between the trimmed V and J ends, which lost 6 bases and 1 base, there was a span of 14 bases. There are 14 residues in the CDR3. CDR3: CSVGGGKGTDTQYF. Written as DNA, the CDR3 is TGCAGCGTGGGGGGTGGCAAAGGCACAGATACGCAGTATTTT.